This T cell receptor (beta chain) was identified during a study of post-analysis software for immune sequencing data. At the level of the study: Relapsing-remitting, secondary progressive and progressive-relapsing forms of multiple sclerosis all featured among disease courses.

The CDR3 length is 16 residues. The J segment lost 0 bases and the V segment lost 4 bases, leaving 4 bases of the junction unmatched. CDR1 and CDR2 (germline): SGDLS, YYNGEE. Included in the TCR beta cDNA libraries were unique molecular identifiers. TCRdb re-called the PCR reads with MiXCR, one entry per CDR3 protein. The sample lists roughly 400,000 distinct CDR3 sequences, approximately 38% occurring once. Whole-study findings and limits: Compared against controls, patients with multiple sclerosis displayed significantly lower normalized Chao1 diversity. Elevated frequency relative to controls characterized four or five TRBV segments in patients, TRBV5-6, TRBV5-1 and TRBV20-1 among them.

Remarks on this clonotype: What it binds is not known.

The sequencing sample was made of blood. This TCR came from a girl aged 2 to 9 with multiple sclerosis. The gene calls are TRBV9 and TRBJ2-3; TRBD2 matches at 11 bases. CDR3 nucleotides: TGTGCCAGCAGCCCCGGGACTAGCGGAAGCACAGATACGCAGTATTTT. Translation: CASSPGTSGSTDTQYF.